Described below is a single TCR beta chain sequence and its context. This specimen belongs to a study of blood T cell repertoires in COVID-19. In the source study's methods: It was from reference gene primer amplification that nucleated cell counts were estimated. Data came from immunoSEQ multiplex PCR; TCRdb stores just in-frame clones and leaves some out. V, J and clone size reflect that table, while D and trimming were determined from the DNA. The table lists roughly 130,000 clones, 70% to 85% of them singletons. The CDR3 sequence is 20 residues long. Germline trimming cut 7 bases from V and 0 bases from J; bases unmatched to any gene: 14. Germline V gives CDR1 MGHRA, CDR2 YSYEKL.

The sequence derives from an older woman with acute or convalescent COVID-19. The J gene is TRBJ2-2, the V gene TRBV4-1; 13 nucleotides match TRBD2. The sample consisted of peripheral blood. The CDR3 DNA is TGCGCCAGCACTATGAGACCCGGGACTAGCGGGGCATCGAACACCGGGGAGCTGTTTTTT. Protein: CASTMRPGTSGASNTGELFF.